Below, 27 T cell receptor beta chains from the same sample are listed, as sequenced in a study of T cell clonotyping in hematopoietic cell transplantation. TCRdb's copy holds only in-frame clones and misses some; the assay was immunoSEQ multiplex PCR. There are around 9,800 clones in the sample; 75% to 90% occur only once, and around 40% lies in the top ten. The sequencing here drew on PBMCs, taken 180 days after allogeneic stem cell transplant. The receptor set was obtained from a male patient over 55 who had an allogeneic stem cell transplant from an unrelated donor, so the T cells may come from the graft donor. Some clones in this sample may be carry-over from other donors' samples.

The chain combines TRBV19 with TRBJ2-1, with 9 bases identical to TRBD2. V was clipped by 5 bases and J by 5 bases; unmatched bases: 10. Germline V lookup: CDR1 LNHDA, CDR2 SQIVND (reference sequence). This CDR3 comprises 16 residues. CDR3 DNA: TGTGCCAGTAGTCCGAACCTGGGACTAGCTAACAATGAGCAGTTCTTC. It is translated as CASSPNLGLANNEQFF. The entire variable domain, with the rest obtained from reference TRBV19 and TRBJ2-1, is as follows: DGGITQSPKYLFRKEGQNVTLSCEQNLNHDAMYWYRQDPGQGLRLIYYSQIVNDFQKGDIAEGYSVSREKKESFPLTVTSAQKNPTAFYLCASSPNLGLANNEQFFGPGTRLTVL.

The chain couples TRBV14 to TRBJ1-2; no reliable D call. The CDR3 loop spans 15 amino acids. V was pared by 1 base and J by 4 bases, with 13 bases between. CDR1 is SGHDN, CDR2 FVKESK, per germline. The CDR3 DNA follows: TGTGCCAGCAGCCAAGTGGAGGGTTGGCTCTATGGCTACACCTTC. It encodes CASSQVEGWLYGYTF. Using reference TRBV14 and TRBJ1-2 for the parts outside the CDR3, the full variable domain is EAGVTQFPSHSVIEKGQTVTLRCDPISGHDNLYWYRRVMGKEIKFLLHFVKESKQDESGMPNNRFLAERTGGTYSTLKVQPAELEDSGVYFCASSQVEGWLYGYTFGSGTRLTVV.

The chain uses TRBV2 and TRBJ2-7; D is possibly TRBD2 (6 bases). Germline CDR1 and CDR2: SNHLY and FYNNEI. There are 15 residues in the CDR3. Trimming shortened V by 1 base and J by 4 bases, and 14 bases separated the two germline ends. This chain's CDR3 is CASSEGRGPAYEQYF. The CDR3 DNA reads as TGTGCCAGCAGTGAAGGGAGGGGACCGGCATACGAGCAGTACTTC. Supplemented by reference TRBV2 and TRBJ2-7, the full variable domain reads EPEVTQTPSHQVTQMGQEVILRCVPISNHLYFYWYRQILGQKVEFLVSFYNNEISEKSEIFDDQFSVERPDGSNFTLKIRSTKLEDSAMYFCASSEGRGPAYEQYFGPGTRLTVT.

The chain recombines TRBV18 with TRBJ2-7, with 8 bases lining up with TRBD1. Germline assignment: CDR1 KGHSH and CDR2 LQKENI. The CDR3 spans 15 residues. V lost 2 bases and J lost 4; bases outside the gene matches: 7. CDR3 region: CASSPASDREYEQYF. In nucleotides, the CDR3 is TGTGCCAGCTCACCAGCATCGGACAGGGAATACGAGCAGTACTTC.

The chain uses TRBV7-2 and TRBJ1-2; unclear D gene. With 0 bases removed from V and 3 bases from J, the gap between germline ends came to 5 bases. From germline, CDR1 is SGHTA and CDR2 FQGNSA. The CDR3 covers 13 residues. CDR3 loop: CASSLAIDYGYTF. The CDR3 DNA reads TGTGCCAGCAGCTTAGCCATAGACTATGGCTACACCTTC.

DNA for the CDR3: TGCAGCGTTGAACAGGGGGCTAACTATGGCTACACCTTC. It is translated as CSVEQGANYGYTF. The chain has TRBV29-1 and TRBJ1-2; 7 nucleotides match TRBD1. CDR3 length: 13 residues. CDR1 is SQVTM, CDR2 ANQGSEA, per germline. V was pared by 2 bases and J by 0 bases, with 0 bases of the junction left unmatched.

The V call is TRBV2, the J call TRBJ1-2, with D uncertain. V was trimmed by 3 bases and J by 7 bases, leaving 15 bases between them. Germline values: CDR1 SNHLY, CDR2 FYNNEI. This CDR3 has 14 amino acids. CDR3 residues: CASSDDGLVGGYTF. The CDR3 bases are TGTGCCAGCAGTGACGACGGCCTAGTCGGTGGCTACACCTTC.

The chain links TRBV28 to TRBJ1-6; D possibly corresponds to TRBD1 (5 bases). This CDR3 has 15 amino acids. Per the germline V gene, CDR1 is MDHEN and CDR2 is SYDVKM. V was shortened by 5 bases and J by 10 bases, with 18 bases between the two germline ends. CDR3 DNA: TGTGCCAGCAGTCAAGACAGATCCCCCGCCTCACCCCTCCACTTT. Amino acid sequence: CASSQDRSPASPLHF.

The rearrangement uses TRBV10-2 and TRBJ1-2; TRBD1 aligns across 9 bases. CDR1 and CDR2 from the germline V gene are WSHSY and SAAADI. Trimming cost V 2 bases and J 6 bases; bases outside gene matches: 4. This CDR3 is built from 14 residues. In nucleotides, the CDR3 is TGCGCCAGCAGTGAGATGGGACAGGGCCATGGCTACACCTTC. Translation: CASSEMGQGHGYTF.

In nucleotides, the CDR3 is TGTGCCAGCAAAGAACTTTCAAATCAGCCCCAGCATTTT. This translates into CASKELSNQPQHF. The rearrangement uses TRBV2 and TRBJ1-5; no definite D call. This CDR3 contains 13 residues. V gave up 7 bases and J gave up 4 bases, with 11 bases separating them. The germline V gene encodes CDR1 SNHLY and CDR2 FYNNEI.

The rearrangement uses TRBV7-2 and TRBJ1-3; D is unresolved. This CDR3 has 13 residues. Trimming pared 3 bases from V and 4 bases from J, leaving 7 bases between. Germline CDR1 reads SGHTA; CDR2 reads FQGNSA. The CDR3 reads CASSFGVGNTIYF. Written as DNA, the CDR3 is TGTGCCAGCAGCTTCGGGGTGGGAAACACCATATATTTT.

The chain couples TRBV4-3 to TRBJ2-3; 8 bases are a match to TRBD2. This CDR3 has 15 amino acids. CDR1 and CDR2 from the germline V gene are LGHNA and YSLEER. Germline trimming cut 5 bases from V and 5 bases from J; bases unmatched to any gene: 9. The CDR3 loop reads CASSGGQAGEDTQYF. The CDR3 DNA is TGCGCCAGCAGCGGGGGGCAAGCGGGGGAAGATACGCAGTATTTT.

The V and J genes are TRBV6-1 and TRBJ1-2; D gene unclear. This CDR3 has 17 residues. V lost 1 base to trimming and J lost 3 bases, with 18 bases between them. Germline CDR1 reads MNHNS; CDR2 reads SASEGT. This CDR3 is CASSEGGGGFYDYGYTF. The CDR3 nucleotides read TGTGCCAGCAGTGAAGGGGGAGGCGGGTTTTATGACTATGGCTACACCTTC.

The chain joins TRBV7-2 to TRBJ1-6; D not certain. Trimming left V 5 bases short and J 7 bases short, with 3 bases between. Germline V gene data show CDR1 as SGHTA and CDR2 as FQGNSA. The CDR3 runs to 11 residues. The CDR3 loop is CASSQNSPLHF. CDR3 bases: TGTGCCAGCAGCCAGAATTCACCCCTCCACTTT.

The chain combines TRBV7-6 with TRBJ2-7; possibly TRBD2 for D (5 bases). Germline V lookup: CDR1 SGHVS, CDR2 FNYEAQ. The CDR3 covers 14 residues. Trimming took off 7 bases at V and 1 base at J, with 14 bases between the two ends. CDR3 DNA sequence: TGTGCCAGCACGCGAACTAGGCAATCCTACGAGCAGTACTTC. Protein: CASTRTRQSYEQYF.

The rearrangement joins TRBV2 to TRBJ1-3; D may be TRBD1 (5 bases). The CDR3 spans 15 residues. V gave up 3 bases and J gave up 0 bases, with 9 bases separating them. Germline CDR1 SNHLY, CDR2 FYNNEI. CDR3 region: CASSDRATSGNTIYF. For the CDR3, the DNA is TGTGCCAGCAGTGACAGGGCAACCTCTGGAAACACCATATATTTT.

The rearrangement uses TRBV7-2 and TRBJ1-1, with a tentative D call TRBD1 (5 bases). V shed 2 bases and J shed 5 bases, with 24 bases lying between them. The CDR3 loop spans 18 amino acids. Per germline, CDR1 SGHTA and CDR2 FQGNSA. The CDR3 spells CASSLSSNTGYGGTEAFF. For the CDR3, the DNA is TGTGCCAGCAGCTTATCAAGTAATACGGGGTACGGGGGAACTGAAGCTTTCTTT.

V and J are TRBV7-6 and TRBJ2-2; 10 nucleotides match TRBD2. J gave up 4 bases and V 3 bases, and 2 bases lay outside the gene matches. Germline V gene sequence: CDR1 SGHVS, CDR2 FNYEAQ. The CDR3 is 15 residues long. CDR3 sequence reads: CASSFLAGVTGELFF. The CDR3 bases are TGTGCCAGCAGCTTCCTAGCGGGGGTCACCGGGGAGCTGTTTTTT.

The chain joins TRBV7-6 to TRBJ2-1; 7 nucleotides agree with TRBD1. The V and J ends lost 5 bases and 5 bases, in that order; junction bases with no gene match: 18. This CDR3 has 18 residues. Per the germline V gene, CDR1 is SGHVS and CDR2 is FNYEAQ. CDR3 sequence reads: CASSPKVVATGYDNEQFF. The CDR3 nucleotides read TGTGCCAGCAGCCCGAAAGTGGTTGCGACAGGGTATGACAATGAGCAGTTCTTC.

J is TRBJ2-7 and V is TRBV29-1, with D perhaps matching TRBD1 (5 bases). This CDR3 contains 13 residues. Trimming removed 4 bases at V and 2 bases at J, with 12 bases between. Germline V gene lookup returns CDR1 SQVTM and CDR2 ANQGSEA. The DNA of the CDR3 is TGCAGCGTTGTCGGGCAGGGCGCCTACGAGCAGTACTTC. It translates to CSVVGQGAYEQYF.

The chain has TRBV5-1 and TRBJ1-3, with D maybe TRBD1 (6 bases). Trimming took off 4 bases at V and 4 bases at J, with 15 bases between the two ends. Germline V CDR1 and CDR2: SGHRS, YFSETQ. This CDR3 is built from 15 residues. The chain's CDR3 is CASSAAGERGNTIYF. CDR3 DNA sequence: TGCGCCAGCAGCGCAGCAGGGGAGCGGGGAAACACCATATATTTT.

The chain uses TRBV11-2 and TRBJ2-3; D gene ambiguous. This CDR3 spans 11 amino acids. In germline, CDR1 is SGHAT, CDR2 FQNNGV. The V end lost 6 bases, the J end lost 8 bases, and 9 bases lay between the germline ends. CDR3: CASSSLGTQYF. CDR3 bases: TGTGCCAGCAGTTCGTTGGGTACGCAGTATTTT. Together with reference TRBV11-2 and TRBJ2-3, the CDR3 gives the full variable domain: EAGVAQSPRYKIIEKRQSVAFWCNPISGHATLYWYQQILGQGPKLLIQFQNNGVVDDSQLPKDRFSAERLKGVDSTLKIQPAKLEDSAVYLCASSSLGTQYFGPGTRLTVL.

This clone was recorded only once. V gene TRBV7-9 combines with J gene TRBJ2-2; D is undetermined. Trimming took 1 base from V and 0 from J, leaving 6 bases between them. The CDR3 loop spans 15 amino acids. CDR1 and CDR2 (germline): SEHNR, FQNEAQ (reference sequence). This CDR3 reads CASSLGPANTGELFF. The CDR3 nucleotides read TGTGCCAGCAGCTTAGGCCCAGCGAACACCGGGGAGCTGTTTTTT.

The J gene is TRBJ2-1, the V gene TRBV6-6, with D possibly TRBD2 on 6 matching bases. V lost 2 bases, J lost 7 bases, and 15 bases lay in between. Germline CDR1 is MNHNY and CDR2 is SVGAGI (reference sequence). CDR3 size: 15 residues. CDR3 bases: TGTGCCAGCAGTTACGGCGGGGTTACTAAGAATGAGCAGTTCTTC. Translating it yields CASSYGGVTKNEQFF.

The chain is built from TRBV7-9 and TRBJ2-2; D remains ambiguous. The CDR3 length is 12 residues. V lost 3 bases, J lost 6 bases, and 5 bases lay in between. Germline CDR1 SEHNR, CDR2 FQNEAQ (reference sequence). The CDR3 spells CASSFYAGELFF. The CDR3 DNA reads TGTGCCAGCAGCTTCTACGCCGGGGAGCTGTTTTTT.

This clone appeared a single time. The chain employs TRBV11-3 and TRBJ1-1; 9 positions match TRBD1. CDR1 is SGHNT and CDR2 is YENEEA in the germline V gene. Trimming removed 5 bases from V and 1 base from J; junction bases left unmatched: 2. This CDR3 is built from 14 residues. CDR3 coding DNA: TGTGCCAGCAGCATGGGACAGGGGAACACTGAAGCTTTCTTT. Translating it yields CASSMGQGNTEAFF.

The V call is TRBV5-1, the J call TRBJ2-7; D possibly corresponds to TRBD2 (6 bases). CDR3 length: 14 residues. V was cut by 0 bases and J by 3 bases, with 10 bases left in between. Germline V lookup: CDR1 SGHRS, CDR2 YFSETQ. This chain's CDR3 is CASSLELDYYEQYF. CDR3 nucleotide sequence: TGCGCCAGCAGCTTGGAACTGGACTACTACGAGCAGTACTTC.